This T cell receptor beta chain was captured in a study of Graves' ophthalmopathy and Graves' hyperthyroidism. This clonotype was detected many times. The length of the CDR3 is 13 residues. The V gene lost 7 bases and the J gene lost 0 bases, with 13 bases spanning the gap. CDR1 and CDR2 (germline): SQVTM, ANQGSEA. TCR beta CDR3 regions were amplified from RNA transcripts. The first round was an RT-PCR with HTBI primers, and the second round was a multiplex PCR. MiXCR, run by TCRdb on the multiplex PCR reads, gives a single entry per CDR3 protein. The table records roughly 1.1 million distinct CDR3 sequences, about two fifths of them present only once.

V is TRBV29-1 and J is TRBJ2-7; possibly TRBD2 for D (6 bases). Sequencing was carried out using peripheral blood or thyroid tissue (not recorded which). The sequence was obtained from an adult man with Graves' hyperthyroidism. Written as DNA, the CDR3 is TGCAGCGCTGGCGGGGTCCCCTCCTACGAGCAGTACTTC. It encodes CSAGGVPSYEQYF.